The 27 T cell receptor beta chains reported below all come from one sample, sequenced in a study of early T cells in non-severe SARS-CoV-2 infection (dated by TCRdb to 2020 to 2023). The library was prepared using 5' RACE. Instrument on record: NextSeq 500. TCRdb reworked the public reads: Q25 trimming with fastp, MiXCR clone assembly, productive beta chains retained. CDR3 protein sequences are deduplicated, and each keeps its most common genes and DNA. Within this sample are 45,000 to 55,000 distinct CDR3 sequences, with approximately 9.8% of them counted one time only. About 7.7% of the sample is in the top ten clones. The sample consisted of whole blood. These receptors all stem from an adult who was a healthcare worker with PCR-confirmed SARS-CoV-2 infection or an uninfected control (not recorded which).

The V and J genes are TRBV3-1 and TRBJ1-2; 8 bases are a match to TRBD1. The ends lost 5 bases at V and 8 bases at J; junction bases unmatched: 7. CDR3 length equals 13 residues. CDR1 and CDR2 (germline): LGHDT, YNNKEL (reference sequence). The CDR3 DNA reads as TGTGCCAGCAGCGGGACAGGTCGTTGGGGCTACACCTTC. Translating it yields CASSGTGRWGYTF.

The chain is built from TRBV11-1 and TRBJ2-1, with 12 nucleotides matching TRBD2. The CDR3 length is 16 residues. The V segment lost 5 bases and the J segment 9 bases; nucleotides outside the gene matches: 11. Germline values: CDR1 SGHAT, CDR2 FQDESV (reference sequence). The CDR3 loop is CASSPPSGRAFGEQFF. The DNA for the CDR3 is TGTGCCAGCAGCCCGCCTAGCGGGAGGGCCTTTGGTGAGCAGTTCTTC.

CDR3 coding DNA: TGCAGTGCAAGCCGGACAGCAGCCCACGAGCAGTACTTC. Protein: CSASRTAAHEQYF. The chain carries TRBV20-1 and TRBJ2-7, with a possible D match to TRBD1 (6 bases). V gave up 6 bases and J gave up 5 bases, with 17 bases separating them. The CDR3 is 13 amino acids. The V gene's germline CDR1 is DFQATT and CDR2 SNEGSKA (reference sequence).

This chain joins TRBV12-5 and TRBJ2-1; perhaps D is TRBD1 or TRBD2 (5 bases each). The V end lost 7 bases, the J end lost 1 base, and 17 bases lay between the germline ends. The CDR3 has 16 residues. Germline CDR1 and CDR2: LGHNT and FRNRAP. The CDR3 sequence: CASAARVGGSYNEQFF. CDR3 DNA: TGTGCTAGTGCCGCCCGTGTTGGGGGTTCCTACAATGAGCAGTTCTTC.

This clonotype was detected ten times or more. J is TRBJ2-7 and V is TRBV28, with D perhaps matching TRBD2 (6 bases). V lost 3 bases and J 0 bases, leaving 9 bases between the germline ends. CDR1 is MDHEN, CDR2 SYDVKM, per germline. This CDR3 is 14 amino acids long. DNA for the CDR3: TGTGCCAGCAGTTTTAGCGGAGGCTCCTACGAGCAGTACTTC. Residues: CASSFSGGSYEQYF. The full variable domain, with the rest looked up from reference TRBV28 and TRBJ2-7, is DVKVTQSSRYLVKRTGEKVFLECVQDMDHENMFWYRQDPGLGLRLIYFSYDVKMKEKGDIPEGYSVSREKKERFSLILESASTNQTSMYLCASSFSGGSYEQYFGPGTRLTVT.

This clonotype was seen at least ten times. The V and J genes are TRBV2 and TRBJ2-3; 10 bases line up with TRBD2. The V segment lost 8 bases and the J segment 3 bases; nucleotides outside the gene matches: 17. From germline, CDR1 is SNHLY and CDR2 FYNNEI. This CDR3 has 18 amino acids. DNA of the CDR3: TGTGCCAGCGGTTCTAGCGGGAGAAGAAGGGTGGGGACAGATACGCAGTATTTT. Its translation is CASGSSGRRRVGTDTQYF.

The rearrangement joins TRBV12-3 or TRBV12-4 to TRBJ2-7; D remains ambiguous. This CDR3 is 12 amino acids long. V was trimmed by 3 bases and J by 4 bases, leaving 7 bases between them. CDR3 amino acids: CASSFSGYEQYF. The CDR3 bases are TGTGCCAGCAGTTTCTCCGGTTACGAGCAGTACTTC.

The sample holds many counts of this clonotype. The V and J genes are TRBV3-1 and TRBJ2-7; TRBD2 is a possible D gene (6 bases). CDR3 size: 15 residues. The V end lost 4 bases, the J end lost 0 bases, and 13 bases lay between the germline ends. Per germline, CDR1 LGHDT and CDR2 YNNKEL (reference sequence). CDR3 sequence (DNA): TGTGCCAGCAGCCCCGGTCTGCGGGGCTCCTACGAGCAGTACTTC. This codes for CASSPGLRGSYEQYF.

Many counts were recorded for this clonotype. The rearrangement joins TRBV6-6 to TRBJ1-2; weak D call: TRBD1 (5 bases). Trimming removed 0 bases from V and 9 bases from J, with 11 bases in between. The CDR3 runs to 13 residues. Germline V gives CDR1 MNHNY, CDR2 SVGAGI (reference sequence). The CDR3 DNA reads TGTGCCAGCAGTTACTCGGTCAGGGATCGCTACACCTTC. The encoded protein is CASSYSVRDRYTF.

The CDR3: CASSYSGDYEQYF. CDR3 bases: TGTGCCAGCAGTTACTCAGGGGATTACGAGCAGTACTTC. V gene TRBV6-5 combines with J gene TRBJ2-7; a weak D match, TRBD1 (5 bases). The CDR3 is 13 amino acids. V lost 0 bases and J 4 bases, leaving 7 bases between the germline ends. Germline assignment: CDR1 MNHEY and CDR2 SVGAGI.

The chain carries TRBV5-6 and TRBJ2-1; D gene uncertain. The germline V and J ends were trimmed by 0 bases and 10 bases, with 8 bases remaining between them. This CDR3 is built from 12 residues. The germline gives CDR1 SGHDT, CDR2 YYEEEE. CDR3 DNA: TGTGCCAGCAGCTTGGAGGACCAGGAGCAGTTCTTC. As protein: CASSLEDQEQFF.

This clonotype was counted at least ten times. The V and J genes are TRBV7-6 and TRBJ2-2; D remains ambiguous. V was pared by 7 bases and J by 4 bases, with 10 bases between. This CDR3 is 13 amino acids long. Germline CDR1 is SGHVS and CDR2 is FNYEAQ. The CDR3 sequence: CASTPSSTGELFF. The CDR3 DNA follows: TGTGCCAGCACTCCATCGAGCACCGGGGAGCTGTTTTTT.

This clonotype was seen a few times. V is TRBV20-1 and J is TRBJ1-2; 8 bases are a match to TRBD1. From germline, CDR1 is DFQATT and CDR2 SNEGSKA (reference sequence). This CDR3 has 14 amino acids. Trimming removed 6 bases from V and 3 bases from J; junction bases left unmatched: 9. The CDR3 DNA follows: TGCAGTGCCCACCATGGACAGGGAGACTATGGCTACACCTTC. It is translated as CSAHHGQGDYGYTF.

The rearrangement uses TRBV7-6 and TRBJ2-3, with 9 bases matching TRBD2. V shed 2 bases, J shed 4 bases, and the junction held 4 bases outside the gene matches. The CDR3 extends over 15 amino acids. Per the germline V gene, CDR1 is SGHVS and CDR2 is FNYEAQ. The CDR3 coding sequence is TGTGCCAGCAGCTTACCGACTAGCGGACCAGATACGCAGTATTTT. It encodes CASSLPTSGPDTQYF.

J is TRBJ1-1 and V is TRBV10-2; D is uncertain. CDR1 and CDR2 from the germline V gene are WSHSY and SAAADI. V was clipped by 5 bases and J by 3 bases, with 7 bases between them. This CDR3 is 12 amino acids long. The CDR3 here is CASSPWDTEAFF. CDR3 bases: TGCGCCAGCAGTCCTTGGGACACTGAAGCTTTCTTT.

This clonotype was detected many times. This chain uses TRBV5-1 with TRBJ2-6; D is possibly TRBD1 (5 bases). The CDR3 loop spans 17 amino acids. Germline V lookup: CDR1 SGHRS, CDR2 YFSETQ. Trimming left V 4 bases short and J 4 bases short, with 18 bases between. CDR3 DNA sequence: TGCGCCAGCAGCCTGGGCGCTAGGGGATCCGGGGCCAACGTCCTGACTTTC. Translation: CASSLGARGSGANVLTF.

In its sample, this clonotype was seen a few times. This rearrangement joins TRBV14 to TRBJ2-7; 8 bases are shared with TRBD2. Germline loops: CDR1 SGHDN, CDR2 FVKESK. CDR3 length: 14 amino acids. The V segment lost 2 bases and the J segment 2 bases; nucleotides outside the gene matches: 2. CDR3 amino acids: CASSQQGLAYEQYF. The CDR3 DNA follows: TGTGCCAGCAGCCAACAGGGACTAGCCTACGAGCAGTACTTC.

This chain uses TRBV7-8 with TRBJ2-1; unclear D gene. V was cut by 1 base and J by 2 bases, with 6 bases left in between. Germline V gene lookup returns CDR1 SGHVS and CDR2 FQNEAQ. The CDR3 is 14 amino acids. The CDR3 DNA reads as TGTGCCAGCAGCTTAGACCCCACCTACAATGAGCAGTTCTTC. Translating gives CASSLDPTYNEQFF. The entire variable domain, with the rest obtained from reference TRBV7-8 and TRBJ2-1, is as follows: GAGVSQSPRYKVAKRGQDVALRCDPISGHVSLFWYQQALGQGPEFLTYFQNEAQLDKSGLPSDRFFAERPEGSVSTLKIQRTQQEDSAVYLCASSLDPTYNEQFFGPGTRLTVL.

This clonotype turned up a few times. The rearrangement uses TRBV12-3 or TRBV12-4 and TRBJ1-5; D gene ambiguous. The length of the CDR3 is 12 residues. V was trimmed by 1 base and J by 7 bases, leaving 5 bases between them. CDR3 sequence reads: CASSLGGQPQHF. CDR3 nucleotide sequence: TGTGCCAGCAGTTTAGGGGGACAGCCCCAGCATTTT.

A few counts support this clonotype. This chain uses TRBV29-1 with TRBJ2-1; D remains ambiguous. This CDR3 has 8 residues. Germline V gene sequence: CDR1 SQVTM, CDR2 ANQGSEA. CDR3 sequence reads: CTYGEQFF. In nucleotides, the CDR3 is TGCACCTATGGGGAGCAGTTCTTC.

In its sample, this clonotype was seen many times. V usage is TRBV7-2 and J usage is TRBJ2-1, with a tentative D call TRBD2 (5 bases). The CDR3 spans 18 residues. Trimming stripped 4 bases from V and 1 base from J, with 20 bases between. Germline V gives CDR1 SGHTA, CDR2 FQGNSA. As DNA, the CDR3 is TGTGCCAGCAGCTCACAACCCACCTTAGCGACGTCCTACAATGAGCAGTTCTTC. It translates to CASSSQPTLATSYNEQFF.

The genes are TRBV28 and TRBJ2-1; D may match TRBD1 or TRBD2 (6 bases each). Trimming shortened V by 4 bases and J by 0 bases, and 16 bases separated the two germline ends. CDR3 length: 17 amino acids. The germline CDR1 and CDR2 sequences are MDHEN and SYDVKM. CDR3 loop: CASSSTGAGPSYNEQFF. Written as DNA, the CDR3 is TGTGCCAGCAGTTCAACGGGGGCCGGACCCTCCTACAATGAGCAGTTCTTC.

Many counts were recorded for this clonotype. The gene calls are TRBV6-4 and TRBJ2-2; TRBD2 might be the D (5 bases). The CDR3 runs 15 residues. The ends were cut back, 6 bases at V and 5 bases at J, with 16 bases in the middle. CDR1 MRHNA and CDR2 SNTAGT come from the germline V gene. The CDR3 protein is CASSLGREGTGELFF. As DNA, the CDR3 is TGTGCCAGCAGCCTCGGACGGGAAGGGACCGGGGAGCTGTTTTTT.

This CDR3 is CATSLSQGDQFF. The CDR3 coding sequence is TGTGCCACCAGCCTATCTCAAGGTGATCAGTTCTTC. This sequence joins TRBV24-1 and TRBJ2-1; D not resolved. Trimming removed 7 bases from V and 13 bases from J, with 16 bases in between. Germline CDR1 and CDR2: KGHDR and SFDVKD. The CDR3 length is 12 residues.

The chain combines TRBV6-5 with TRBJ2-7; 9 bases are a match to TRBD1. The CDR3 totals 14 residues. CDR1 MNHEY and CDR2 SVGAGI come from the germline V gene. J lost 2 bases, V lost 1 base, and 0 bases had no gene match. The CDR3 sequence is CASSYYRGPYEQYF. DNA of the CDR3: TGTGCCAGCAGTTACTACAGGGGGCCCTACGAGCAGTACTTC.

Ten or more counts support this clonotype. The DNA of the CDR3 is TGTGCCAGCAGCCCGGGGACAGTAAGGGGGGATACGCAGTATTTT. Translated, it gives CASSPGTVRGDTQYF. The chain is built from TRBV7-9 and TRBJ2-3, with TRBD1 matching 7 bases. Losses at the gene ends were 5 bases for V and 6 bases for J; bases not matched to a gene: 11. Germline CDR1 is SEHNR and CDR2 is FQNEAQ (reference sequence). The CDR3 loop spans 15 amino acids.

In this sample, this clonotype turned up many times. The chain recombines TRBV7-6 with TRBJ2-3, with D possibly matching TRBD2 (6 bases). The germline V gene has CDR1 SGHVS and CDR2 FNYEAQ. The CDR3 has 16 residues. V gave up 5 bases and J gave up 1 base, with 16 bases separating them. Here the CDR3 reads CASSQSGWGGTDTQYF. CDR3 nucleotide sequence: TGTGCCAGCAGCCAATCAGGATGGGGGGGCACAGATACGCAGTATTTT.